The 23 T cell receptor beta chains below come from one sample, sequenced in a study of cytomegalovirus exposure and HLA in healthy donors. 13 Jbeta primers and 60 Vbeta primers were used for the PCR. Produced via immunoSEQ multiplex PCR; TCRdb's table is partial and in-frame only. This table has some 110,000 clones, around 76% appearing once. The sequenced sample consisted of PBMCs. All receptors come from a man between 50 and 59 years old in good health and CMV-seropositive.

The V call is TRBV10-1, the J call TRBJ2-7; TRBD2 agrees at 9 bases. The CDR3 loop spans 15 amino acids. V trimming: 4 bases; J trimming: 10 bases; junction bases outside the gene matches: 14. CDR1 is WNHNN and CDR2 is SYGVQD in the germline V gene (reference sequence). The CDR3 loop is CASSGWSSGTPVQYF. The CDR3 coding sequence is TGCGCCAGCAGTGGTTGGTCTAGCGGGACCCCCGTTCAGTACTTC.

The V gene is TRBV7-2, the J gene TRBJ2-3; D is unclear. CDR3 length equals 14 residues. The V end was cut by 4 bases, the J end by 4 bases, with 12 bases between. Germline V gives CDR1 SGHTA, CDR2 FQGNSA. CDR3 in amino acids: CASSSQVVADTQYF. CDR3 DNA: TGTGCCAGCAGCTCCCAGGTCGTGGCAGATACGCAGTATTTT.

In its sample, this clone was seen once. Other DNA variants within this sample encode the same CDR3. The V call is TRBV7-2, the J call TRBJ2-3; no definite D call. The CDR3 has 16 residues. V was pared by 4 bases and J by 0 bases, with 14 bases between. CDR1 is SGHTA and CDR2 is FQGNSA in the germline V gene. CDR3 loop: CASSSPRGASTDTQYF. The CDR3 DNA follows: TGTGCCAGCAGCTCCCCCCGCGGAGCTAGCACAGATACGCAGTATTTT.

The J gene is TRBJ1-1, the V gene TRBV4-3, with 8 bases lining up with TRBD1. This CDR3 is built from 15 residues. CDR1 is LGHNA and CDR2 is YSLEER in the germline V gene. V lost 0 bases to trimming and J lost 4 bases; unmatched junction nucleotides: 4. CDR3 region: CASSQEDRVGTEAFF. The CDR3 coding sequence is TGCGCCAGCAGCCAAGAGGACAGGGTGGGCACTGAAGCTTTCTTT.

This chain connects TRBV15 to TRBJ1-5; D gene ambiguous. The ends were cut back, 1 base at V and 0 bases at J, with 4 bases in the middle. CDR3 length: 14 residues. Germline V gene lookup returns CDR1 LNHNV and CDR2 YYDKDF (reference sequence). CDR3 residues: CATSRVISNQPQHF. The CDR3 bases are TGTGCCACCAGCAGAGTTATTAGCAATCAGCCCCAGCATTTT. Full variable domain (rest looked up from reference TRBV15 and TRBJ1-5): DAMVIQNPRYQVTQFGKPVTLSCSQTLNHNVMYWYQQKSSQAPKLLFHYYDKDFNNEADTPDNFQSRRPNTSFCFLDIRSPGLGDTAMYLCATSRVISNQPQHFGDGTRLSIL.

The chain employs TRBV5-1 and TRBJ1-6; D perhaps matches TRBD1 (6 bases). CDR3 length equals 16 residues. V was cut by 4 bases and J by 7 bases, with 18 bases left in between. CDR1 and CDR2 from the germline V gene are SGHRS and YFSETQ. CDR3 bases: TGCGCCAGCAGCCCTTCGGGAGGTCAGGGGAATTCACCCCTCCACTTT. Its translation: CASSPSGGQGNSPLHF. The full variable domain, completed using reference TRBV5-1 and TRBJ1-6, is KAGVTQTPRYLIKTRGQQVTLSCSPISGHRSVSWYQQTPGQGLQFLFEYFSETQRNKGNFPGRFSGRQFSNSRSEMNVSTLELGDSALYLCASSPSGGQGNSPLHFGNGTRLTVT.

The J gene is TRBJ2-2, the V gene TRBV2, with D maybe TRBD1 (5 bases). This CDR3 has 12 residues. Germline CDR1 SNHLY, CDR2 FYNNEI. V was shortened by 10 bases and J by 6 bases, with 12 bases between the two germline ends. The CDR3 protein is CATGIGAGELFF. CDR3 DNA: TGTGCCACCGGAATAGGGGCCGGGGAGCTGTTTTTT.

Turning to this clone: No conserved phenylalanine or tryptophan ends this CDR3, so it is likely a read error. This chain links TRBV6-4 with TRBJ1-2, with D perhaps TRBD1 (6 bases). Germline V gene data show CDR1 as MRHNA and CDR2 as SNTAGT. The V gene lost 6 bases and the J gene lost 0 bases, with 14 bases spanning the gap. This CDR3 is 15 amino acids long. DNA for the CDR3: TGTGCCAGCAGCCCTGACAGGACCGCTAACTATGGCTACACCATC. This codes for CASSPDRTANYGYTI.

V gene TRBV13 combines with J gene TRBJ2-7; D is undetermined. There are 12 residues in the CDR3. Germline V gene sequence: CDR1 PRHDT, CDR2 FYEKMQ (reference sequence). Trimming shortened V by 5 bases and J by 0 bases, and 5 bases separated the two germline ends. CDR3 in amino acids: CASSPSSYEQYF. In DNA form, the CDR3 reads TGTGCCAGCAGCCCCAGCTCCTACGAGCAGTACTTC.

The chain employs TRBV10-2 and TRBJ2-7, with 7 positions matching TRBD1. From germline, CDR1 is WSHSY and CDR2 SAAADI. CDR3 length: 14 residues. Trimming cost V 2 bases and J 3 bases; bases outside gene matches: 4. Written as DNA, the CDR3 is TGCGCCAGCAGTGAGAGGGGGCATAGCTACGAGCAGTACTTC. As protein: CASSERGHSYEQYF.

The chain combines TRBV21-1 with TRBJ1-4; TRBD1, the D gene given by the table, was not confirmed from the DNA. TRBV21-1 counts as a pseudogene. The CDR3 is 14 residues long. CDR3 in DNA: TGTGCCAGCAGCATTTTGACAGGGCTTGGAAAACTGTTTTTT. Translated, it gives CASSILTGLGKLFF.

This clone was recorded a few times. The chain recombines TRBV4-1 with TRBJ2-2; tentative D call: TRBD1 (6 bases). This CDR3 spans 17 amino acids. The germline V and J ends were trimmed by 2 bases and 6 bases, with 19 bases remaining between them. The germline gives CDR1 MGHRA, CDR2 YSYEKL. The CDR3 DNA is TGCGCCAGCAGCCAACTTCACGGGGCAGGGGCGGCCGGGGAGCTGTTTTTT. Its translation: CASSQLHGAGAAGELFF.

This clone occurred a few times. The chain links TRBV19 to TRBJ1-1, with TRBD1 identical over 9 bases. In germline, CDR1 is LNHDA, CDR2 SQIVND (reference sequence). Germline trimming cut 6 bases from V and 5 bases from J; bases unmatched to any gene: 4. The CDR3 runs to 13 residues. CDR3 coding DNA: TGTGCCAGTAGCCCGACAGGGGGGACTGAAGCTTTCTTT. This translates into CASSPTGGTEAFF.

This rearrangement joins TRBV5-1 to TRBJ2-3, with TRBD2 matching 8 bases. Trimming took 0 bases from V and 0 from J; bases not matched to a gene: 3. From germline, CDR1 is SGHRS and CDR2 YFSETQ. CDR3 size: 16 residues. The CDR3 protein is CASSLVGGVSTDTQYF. The CDR3 nucleotides read TGCGCCAGCAGCTTGGTCGGGGGGGTGAGCACAGATACGCAGTATTTT.

The genes are TRBV5-5 and TRBJ1-5; no definite D call. Germline lookup yields CDR1 SGHKS and CDR2 YYEKEE (reference sequence). V lost 2 bases and J 3 bases, leaving 15 bases between the germline ends. This CDR3 is built from 16 residues. This CDR3 reads CASSFLDWGSNQPQHF. CDR3 in DNA: TGTGCCAGCAGCTTCTTGGACTGGGGTTCCAATCAGCCCCAGCATTTT. Looking up the rest from reference TRBV5-5 and TRBJ1-5 gives the full variable domain: DAGVTQSPTHLIKTRGQQVTLRCSPISGHKSVSWYQQVLGQGPQFIFQYYEKEERGRGNFPDRFSARQFPNYSSELNVNALLLGDSALYLCASSFLDWGSNQPQHFGDGTRLSIL.

The rearrangement links TRBV2 to TRBJ2-3, with 8 positions matching TRBD2. Per germline, CDR1 SNHLY and CDR2 FYNNEI. V was pared by 5 bases and J by 7 bases, with 11 bases of the junction left unmatched. The CDR3 sequence is 15 residues long. As DNA, the CDR3 is TGTGCCAGCAGTTCAACAGGGACTAGGGTAAATACGCAGTATTTT. Protein product: CASSSTGTRVNTQYF. The whole variable domain, remainder taken from reference TRBV2 and TRBJ2-3, is EPEVTQTPSHQVTQMGQEVILRCVPISNHLYFYWYRQILGQKVEFLVSFYNNEISEKSEIFDDQFSVERPDGSNFTLKIRSTKLEDSAMYFCASSSTGTRVNTQYFGPGTRLTVL.

The genes are TRBV4-1 and TRBJ2-1; possible D gene TRBD2, 6 bases. V dropped 0 bases and J dropped 6 bases, with 12 bases sitting between them. The CDR3 is 15 amino acids. The germline V gene has CDR1 MGHRA and CDR2 YSYEKL. The CDR3 loop is CASSQDPSDGNEQFF. The CDR3 DNA sequence: TGCGCCAGCAGCCAAGACCCTAGCGACGGCAATGAGCAGTTCTTC.

This clone appeared a few times. DNA for the CDR3: TGTGCCAGCAGCTTAAACGGGGAGCAGTACTTC. Its protein is CASSLNGEQYF. The rearrangement joins TRBV7-8 to TRBJ2-7; unclear D gene. The CDR3 runs to 11 residues. V dropped 2 bases and J dropped 7 bases, with 6 bases sitting between them. Germline loops: CDR1 SGHVS, CDR2 FQNEAQ.

This clone was seen a handful of times. The CDR3 DNA reads TGTGCCAGCAGCTCGTTGACAGGGCCAAAAATCACAGATACGCAGTATTTT. This codes for CASSSLTGPKITDTQYF. The chain joins TRBV7-2 to TRBJ2-3; 7 bases are a match to TRBD1. There are 17 residues in the CDR3. The germline CDR1 and CDR2 sequences are SGHTA and FQGNSA. Trimming removed 4 bases from V and 2 bases from J; junction bases left unmatched: 12. Full variable domain (missing parts from reference TRBV7-2 and TRBJ2-3): GAGVSQSPSNKVTEKGKDVELRCDPISGHTALYWYRQSLGQGLEFLIYFQGNSAPDKSGLPSDRFSAERTGGSVSTLTIQRTQQEDSAVYLCASSSLTGPKITDTQYFGPGTRLTVL.

The chain's CDR3 is CASRLAGGQETQYF. For the CDR3, the DNA is TGTGCCAGCAGGCTAGCGGGGGGCCAAGAGACCCAGTACTTC. The rearrangement links TRBV2 to TRBJ2-5, with 11 bases matching TRBD2. This CDR3 contains 14 residues. In germline, CDR1 is SNHLY, CDR2 FYNNEI. Trimming at V came to 6 bases and at J to 1 base, leaving 1 base not matched to a gene.

The rearrangement joins TRBV2 to TRBJ1-5, with 10 bases identical to TRBD1. CDR1 is SNHLY and CDR2 is FYNNEI in the germline V gene. The CDR3 is 16 residues long. With V trimmed by 8 bases and J by 5 bases, 12 bases remained unmatched. Here the CDR3 reads CASRRQGAGIHQPQHF. The CDR3 DNA follows: TGTGCCAGCCGTAGACAGGGGGCGGGAATTCATCAGCCCCAGCATTTT. The whole variable domain, filled in from reference TRBV2 and TRBJ1-5, reads EPEVTQTPSHQVTQMGQEVILRCVPISNHLYFYWYRQILGQKVEFLVSFYNNEISEKSEIFDDQFSVERPDGSNFTLKIRSTKLEDSAMYFCASRRQGAGIHQPQHFGDGTRLSIL.

The V gene is TRBV15, the J gene TRBJ2-1; TRBD2 matches 9 bases. Trimming at V came to 2 bases and at J to 5 bases, leaving 7 bases not matched to a gene. CDR3 size: 16 residues. CDR1 LNHNV and CDR2 YYDKDF come from the germline V gene (reference sequence). The CDR3 loop reads CATSRTGLAPNNEQFF. In nucleotides, the CDR3 is TGTGCCACCAGCAGAACAGGACTAGCGCCTAACAATGAGCAGTTCTTC.

The V and J genes are TRBV21-1 and TRBJ2-7; the table's D call, TRBD1, was not checked against the DNA. TRBV21-1 is recorded as a pseudogene. The CDR3 extends over 18 amino acids. The CDR3 reads CASRGDRGRRFGFYEQYF. The CDR3 coding sequence is TGTGCCAGCAGAGGGGACAGGGGGCGCCGTTTCGGGTTCTACGAGCAGTACTTC.